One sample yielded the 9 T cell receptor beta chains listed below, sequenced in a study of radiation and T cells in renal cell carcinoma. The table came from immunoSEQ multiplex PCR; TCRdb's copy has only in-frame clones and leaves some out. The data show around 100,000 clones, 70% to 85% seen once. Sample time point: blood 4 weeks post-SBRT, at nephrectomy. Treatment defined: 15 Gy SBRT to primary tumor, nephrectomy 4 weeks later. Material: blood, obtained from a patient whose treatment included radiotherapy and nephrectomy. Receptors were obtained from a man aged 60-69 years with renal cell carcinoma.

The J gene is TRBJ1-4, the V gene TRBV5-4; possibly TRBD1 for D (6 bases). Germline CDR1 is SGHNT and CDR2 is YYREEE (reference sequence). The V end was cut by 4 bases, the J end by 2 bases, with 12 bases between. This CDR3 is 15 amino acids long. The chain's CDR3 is CASSHTGRTNEKLFF. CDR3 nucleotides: TGTGCCAGCAGCCACACAGGGAGGACTAATGAAAAACTGTTTTTT.

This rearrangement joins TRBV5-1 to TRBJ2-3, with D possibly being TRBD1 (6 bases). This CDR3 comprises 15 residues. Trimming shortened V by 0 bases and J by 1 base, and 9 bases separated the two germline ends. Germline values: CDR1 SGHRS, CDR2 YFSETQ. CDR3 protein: CASSLGQVGTDTQYF. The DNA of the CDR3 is TGCGCCAGCAGCTTGGGACAGGTCGGCACAGATACGCAGTATTTT.

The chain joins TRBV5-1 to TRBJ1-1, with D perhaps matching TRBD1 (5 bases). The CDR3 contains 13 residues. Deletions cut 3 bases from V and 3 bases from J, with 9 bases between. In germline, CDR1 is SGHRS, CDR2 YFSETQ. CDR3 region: CASSSVGDTEAFF. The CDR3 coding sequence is TGCGCCAGCAGCTCCGTGGGGGACACTGAAGCTTTCTTT. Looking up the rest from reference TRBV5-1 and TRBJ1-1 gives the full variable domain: KAGVTQTPRYLIKTRGQQVTLSCSPISGHRSVSWYQQTPGQGLQFLFEYFSETQRNKGNFPGRFSGRQFSNSRSEMNVSTLELGDSALYLCASSSVGDTEAFFGQGTRLTVV.

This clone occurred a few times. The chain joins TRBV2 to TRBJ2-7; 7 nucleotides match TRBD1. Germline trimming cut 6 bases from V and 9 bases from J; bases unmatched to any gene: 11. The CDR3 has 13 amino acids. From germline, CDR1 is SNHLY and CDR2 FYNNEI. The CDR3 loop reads CASRTGSPFGQYF. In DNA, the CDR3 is TGTGCCAGCAGGACAGGGTCCCCTTTCGGGCAGTACTTC.

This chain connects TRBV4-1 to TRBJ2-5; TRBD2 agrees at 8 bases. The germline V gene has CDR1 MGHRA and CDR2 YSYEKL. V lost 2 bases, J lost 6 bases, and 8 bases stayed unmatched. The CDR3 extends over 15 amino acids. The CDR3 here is CASSQKGAGAKTQYF. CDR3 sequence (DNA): TGCGCCAGCAGCCAAAAAGGAGCGGGAGCAAAGACCCAGTACTTC.

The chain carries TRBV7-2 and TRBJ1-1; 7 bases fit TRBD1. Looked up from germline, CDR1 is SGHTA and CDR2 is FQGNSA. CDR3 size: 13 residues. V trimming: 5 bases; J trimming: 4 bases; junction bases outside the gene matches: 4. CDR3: CASSLGQVTEAFF. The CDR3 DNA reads TGTGCCAGCAGCCTTGGACAGGTCACTGAAGCTTTCTTT.

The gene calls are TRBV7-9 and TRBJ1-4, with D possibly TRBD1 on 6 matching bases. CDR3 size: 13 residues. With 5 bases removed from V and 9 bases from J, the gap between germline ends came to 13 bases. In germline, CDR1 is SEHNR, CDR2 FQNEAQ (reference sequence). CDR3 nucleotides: TGTGCCAGCAGCATTGTAGGGGGTAAAAAACTGTTTTTT. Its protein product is CASSIVGGKKLFF.

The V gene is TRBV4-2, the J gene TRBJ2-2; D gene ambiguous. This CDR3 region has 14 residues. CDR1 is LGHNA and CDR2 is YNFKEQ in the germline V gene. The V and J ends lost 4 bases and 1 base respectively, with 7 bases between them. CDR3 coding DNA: TGTGCCAGCAGCCTCTCCGGGAACACCGGGGAGCTGTTTTTT. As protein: CASSLSGNTGELFF.

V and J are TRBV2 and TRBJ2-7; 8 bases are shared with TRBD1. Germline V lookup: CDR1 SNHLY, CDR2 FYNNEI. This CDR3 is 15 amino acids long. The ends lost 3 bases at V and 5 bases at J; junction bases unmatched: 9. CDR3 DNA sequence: TGTGCCAGCAGTGACACGCAGGGGGCGTTCCACGAGCAGTACTTC. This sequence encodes CASSDTQGAFHEQYF.